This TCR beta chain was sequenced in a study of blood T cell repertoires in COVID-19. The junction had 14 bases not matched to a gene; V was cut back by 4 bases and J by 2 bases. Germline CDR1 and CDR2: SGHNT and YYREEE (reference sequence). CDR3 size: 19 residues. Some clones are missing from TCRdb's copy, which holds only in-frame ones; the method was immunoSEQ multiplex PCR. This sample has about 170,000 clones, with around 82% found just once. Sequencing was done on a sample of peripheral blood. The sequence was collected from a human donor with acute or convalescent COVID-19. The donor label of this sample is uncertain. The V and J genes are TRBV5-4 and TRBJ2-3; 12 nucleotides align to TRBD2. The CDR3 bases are TGTGCCAGCAGCCACGCCGGACTAGCGGGGCGGCCGAACACAGATACGCAGTATTTT. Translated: CASSHAGLAGRPNTDTQYF.